Following are 23 T cell receptor beta chains from one sample sequenced in a study of CD8 T cells in ankylosing spondylitis. TCRdb used MiXCR to reprocess the 5' RACE reads, holding one entry per CDR3 protein. This table holds 470,000 or so distinct CDR3 sequences, roughly a quarter found once. Whole-study results and caveats: A TCR beta motif made of several highly homologous variants seemed typical of ankylosing spondylitis blood.

Antigen specificity for these receptors is unknown. Input material: blood, either unsorted or a sorted T cell fraction (not recorded which). All receptors derive from a male donor with ankylosing spondylitis.

At least ten counts were recorded for this clonotype. This rearrangement joins TRBV12-3 or TRBV12-4 to TRBJ2-3; D may correspond to TRBD1 or TRBD2 (5 bases each). The CDR3 extends over 15 amino acids. V lost 6 bases, J lost 6 bases, and 19 bases lay in between. The CDR3 DNA reads as TGTGCCAGCAGCCTGGGGGACCGCGAGGGGGATACGCAGTATTTT. Protein: CASSLGDREGDTQYF.

This clonotype was detected only a few times. The chain recombines TRBV11-1 with TRBJ2-7; tentative D call: TRBD2 (6 bases). CDR1 is SGHAT and CDR2 is FQDESV in the germline V gene (reference sequence). The CDR3 length is 14 residues. Trimming took 0 bases from V and 3 from J, leaving 9 bases between them. As DNA, the CDR3 is TGTGCCAGCAGCTTAGCCCCGGAGGGCTACGAGCAGTACTTC. Amino acid sequence: CASSLAPEGYEQYF.

The V gene is TRBV5-1, the J gene TRBJ2-1, with TRBD2 matching over 9 bases. The ends lost 0 bases at V and 4 bases at J; junction bases unmatched: 11. The germline V gene has CDR1 SGHRS and CDR2 YFSETQ. The CDR3 contains 18 residues. This chain's CDR3 is CASSLGTLAGAGYNEQFF. CDR3 DNA: TGCGCCAGCAGCTTGGGGACTTTAGCGGGAGCAGGGTACAATGAGCAGTTCTTC.

This clonotype was seen more than once but under ten times. The V and J genes are TRBV15 and TRBJ2-3; tentatively, D is TRBD1 (5 bases). Germline V gives CDR1 LNHNV, CDR2 YYDKDF (reference sequence). The CDR3 consists of 15 residues. Trimming removed 1 base at V and 0 bases at J, with 8 bases between. The CDR3 coding sequence is TGTGCCACCAGCAGAGGGACACCTAGCACAGATACGCAGTATTTT. It codes for CATSRGTPSTDTQYF. The full variable domain, completed using reference TRBV15 and TRBJ2-3, is DAMVIQNPRYQVTQFGKPVTLSCSQTLNHNVMYWYQQKSSQAPKLLFHYYDKDFNNEADTPDNFQSRRPNTSFCFLDIRSPGLGDTAMYLCATSRGTPSTDTQYFGPGTRLTVL.

This clonotype turned up a few times. The genes are TRBV5-1 and TRBJ2-5; D not resolved. V lost 4 bases, J lost 2 bases, and 9 bases lay in between. The CDR3 extends over 13 amino acids. Germline V gives CDR1 SGHRS, CDR2 YFSETQ. CDR3 sequence reads: CASSPFRQETQYF. Here the CDR3 DNA reads TGCGCCAGCAGCCCCTTCCGACAAGAGACCCAGTACTTC. The entire variable domain, with the rest obtained from reference TRBV5-1 and TRBJ2-5, is as follows: KAGVTQTPRYLIKTRGQQVTLSCSPISGHRSVSWYQQTPGQGLQFLFEYFSETQRNKGNFPGRFSGRQFSNSRSEMNVSTLELGDSALYLCASSPFRQETQYFGPGTRLLVL.

This clonotype was found a few times. The chain has TRBV12-3 or TRBV12-4 and TRBJ1-2; D gene unclear. The CDR3 sequence is 13 residues long. V was cut by 6 bases and J by 2 bases, with 10 bases left in between. The CDR3 sequence: CASSHGINYGYTF. DNA of the CDR3: TGTGCCAGCAGCCATGGGATAAACTATGGCTACACCTTC.

The chain employs TRBV3-1 and TRBJ1-4, with TRBD1 as a possible D gene (5 bases). The germline gives CDR1 LGHDT, CDR2 YNNKEL (reference sequence). The CDR3 is 14 residues long. Trimming removed 1 base at V and 7 bases at J, with 10 bases between. The DNA for the CDR3 is TGTGCCAGCAGCCAAGCGCAGGGAGCTGAAAAACTGTTTTTT. Translation: CASSQAQGAEKLFF.

This clonotype was picked up a small number of times. This chain joins TRBV5-1 and TRBJ1-1; D remains ambiguous. Germline V lookup: CDR1 SGHRS, CDR2 YFSETQ. This CDR3 spans 13 amino acids. V lost 5 bases to trimming and J lost 1 base, with 9 bases between them. The CDR3 is CASRPETNTEAFF. CDR3 bases: TGCGCCAGCAGACCAGAGACGAACACTGAAGCTTTCTTT.

This chain links TRBV5-1 with TRBJ2-3; D is perhaps TRBD2 (5 bases). The CDR3 is made up of 14 amino acids. With 2 bases removed from V and 6 bases from J, the gap between germline ends came to 13 bases. Germline V CDR1 and CDR2: SGHRS, YFSETQ. CDR3 in DNA: TGCGCCAGCAGCTTAGAAGGCAGGAGGGATACGCAGTATTTT. Its protein product is CASSLEGRRDTQYF. Full variable domain (remainder filled in from reference TRBV5-1 and TRBJ2-3): KAGVTQTPRYLIKTRGQQVTLSCSPISGHRSVSWYQQTPGQGLQFLFEYFSETQRNKGNFPGRFSGRQFSNSRSEMNVSTLELGDSALYLCASSLEGRRDTQYFGPGTRLTVL.

The chain has TRBV3-1 and TRBJ2-2; D unresolved. The V gene lost 4 bases and the J gene lost 0 bases, with 6 bases spanning the gap. Looked up from germline, CDR1 is LGHDT and CDR2 is YNNKEL (reference sequence). CDR3 length: 14 amino acids. CDR3 DNA: TGTGCCAGCAGCCCCCGGACGAACACCGGGGAGCTGTTTTTT. Translation: CASSPRTNTGELFF.

This clonotype was observed a single time. The chain combines TRBV12-3 or TRBV12-4 with TRBJ1-2; no definite D call. The germline V and J ends were trimmed by 4 bases and 5 bases, with 17 bases remaining between them. CDR3 length: 15 amino acids. Here the CDR3 DNA reads TGTGCCAGCAGTTCGAGGAGGAAGCCGTTTTATGGCTACACCTTC. Translating gives CASSSRRKPFYGYTF.

This clonotype came up a few times. The chain joins TRBV20-1 to TRBJ2-1, with D uncertain. The CDR3 totals 10 residues. Per germline, CDR1 DFQATT and CDR2 SNEGSKA (reference sequence). V gave up 6 bases and J gave up 14 bases, with 14 bases separating them. The CDR3: CSATEEVKFF. CDR3 DNA: TGCAGTGCAACCGAGGAAGTCAAGTTCTTC.

This chain joins TRBV20-1 and TRBJ2-4, with D possibly being TRBD2 (6 bases). Deletions cut 3 bases from V and 4 bases from J, with 13 bases between. This CDR3 is 14 amino acids long. Germline V lookup: CDR1 DFQATT, CDR2 SNEGSKA (reference sequence). CDR3 sequence reads: CSARDYIAKNIQYF. For the CDR3, the DNA is TGCAGTGCTAGGGACTACATAGCGAAAAACATTCAGTACTTC.

This clonotype was observed at least ten times. The chain is built from TRBV12-3 or TRBV12-4 and TRBJ2-1, with 7 nucleotides matching TRBD1. This CDR3 has 14 amino acids. Trimming at V came to 7 bases and at J to 4 bases, leaving 7 bases not matched to a gene. As DNA, the CDR3 is TGTGCCAGCACCAGGGGGATTGGGTACAATGAGCAGTTCTTC. As protein: CASTRGIGYNEQFF.

The V and J genes are TRBV27 and TRBJ2-3, with 7 bases aligning to TRBD2. This CDR3 region has 16 residues. Germline loops: CDR1 MNHEY, CDR2 SMNVEV (reference sequence). V was clipped by 5 bases and J by 6 bases; unmatched bases: 14. The CDR3 is CASSPLAAGGMDTQYF. The CDR3 coding sequence is TGTGCCAGCAGTCCTCTAGCGGCCGGAGGTATGGATACGCAGTATTTT.

A remark on this clonotype: Relative to the germline gene, one junction end is altered; a read error may explain this. This chain links TRBV10-3 with TRBJ1-2, with 9 bases fitting TRBD1. The CDR3 has 13 amino acids. The germline CDR1 and CDR2 sequences are ENHRY and SYGVKD. The CDR3 protein is CAISGDRDLPSNF. As DNA, the CDR3 is TGTGCCATCAGTGGGGACAGGGACCTCCCCTCCAACTTC.

The J gene is TRBJ2-7, the V gene TRBV7-8, with TRBD1 matching 8 bases. The CDR3 totals 16 residues. The germline V gene encodes CDR1 SGHVS and CDR2 FQNEAQ. V dropped 1 base and J dropped 2; count of bases not matched to a gene: 7. CDR3 nucleotides: TGTGCCAGCAGCTTAGGGGTCTGGACAGGGACCTACGAGCAGTACGTC. Translation: CASSLGVWTGTYEQYV.

The chain recombines TRBV7-2 with TRBJ2-5; tentatively, D is TRBD2 (5 bases). V lost 1 base, J lost 10 bases, and 7 bases lay in between. The CDR3 has 11 amino acids. Germline V gives CDR1 SGHTA, CDR2 FQGNSA. CDR3 protein: CASSLERIQYF. The CDR3 DNA reads as TGTGCCAGCAGCTTAGAGCGGATCCAGTACTTC.

This clonotype was counted a few times. The chain uses TRBV12-5 and TRBJ2-1, with 9 bases identical to TRBD1. Looked up from germline, CDR1 is LGHNT and CDR2 is FRNRAP. V lost 0 bases, J lost 5 bases, and 2 bases stayed unmatched. This CDR3 region has 15 residues. The CDR3, as DNA: TGTGCTAGTGGTTTGGTTGGACAGGGGAACAATGAGCAGTTCTTC. This translates into CASGLVGQGNNEQFF.

This clonotype was seen more than once but under ten times. This chain connects TRBV20-1 to TRBJ2-7; D unclear. The CDR3 has 13 residues. Germline CDR1 reads DFQATT; CDR2 reads SNEGSKA (reference sequence). V was clipped by 6 bases and J by 3 bases, with 15 bases between them. CDR3 in DNA: TGCAGTGCCTCCTCGACTGCGGACTACGAGCAGTACGTC. Residues: CSASSTADYEQYV.

The count of this clonotype is one. The chain employs TRBV21-1 and TRBJ1-1. TRBV21-1 is a documented pseudogene. The CDR3 is 13 residues long. The DNA for the CDR3 is TGTGCCAGCAGCGAGGCGAAAGGGACTGAAGCTTTCTTT. Translation gives CASSEAKGTEAFF.

This clonotype occurred a few times. V and J are TRBV10-3 and TRBJ1-4; D is uncertain. Germline CDR1 and CDR2: ENHRY and SYGVKD. This CDR3 contains 15 residues. V lost 0 bases, J lost 6 bases, and 11 bases lay in between. The CDR3 DNA reads as TGTGCCATCAGTGAGTCGGTGGGAATGGATGAAAAACTGTTTTTT. This codes for CAISESVGMDEKLFF.

This clonotype has only a few counts. V gene TRBV5-1 combines with J gene TRBJ2-2; no clear D gene. The length of the CDR3 is 14 residues. Germline assignment: CDR1 SGHRS and CDR2 YFSETQ. Trimming cost V 0 bases and J 4 bases, with 7 bases left between them. CDR3 in amino acids: CASSLDSLTGELFF. DNA of the CDR3: TGCGCCAGCAGCTTGGACAGTCTCACCGGGGAGCTGTTTTTT.